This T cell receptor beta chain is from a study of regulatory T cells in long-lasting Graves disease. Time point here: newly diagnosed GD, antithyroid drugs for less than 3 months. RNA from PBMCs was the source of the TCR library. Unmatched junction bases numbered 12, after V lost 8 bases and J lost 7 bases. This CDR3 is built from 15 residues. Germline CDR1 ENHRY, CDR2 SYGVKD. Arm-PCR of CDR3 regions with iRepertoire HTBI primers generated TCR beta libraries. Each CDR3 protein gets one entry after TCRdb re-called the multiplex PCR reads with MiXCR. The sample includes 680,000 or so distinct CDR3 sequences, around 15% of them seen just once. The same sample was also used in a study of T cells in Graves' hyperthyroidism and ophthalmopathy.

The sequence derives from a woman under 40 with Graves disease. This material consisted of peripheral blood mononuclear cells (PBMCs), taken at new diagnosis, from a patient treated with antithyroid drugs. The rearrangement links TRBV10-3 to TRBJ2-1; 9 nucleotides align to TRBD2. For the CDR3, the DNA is TGTGCCATCGAAGCGAAGCGGGGGGATCTGAATGAGCAGTTCTTC. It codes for CAIEAKRGDLNEQFF.